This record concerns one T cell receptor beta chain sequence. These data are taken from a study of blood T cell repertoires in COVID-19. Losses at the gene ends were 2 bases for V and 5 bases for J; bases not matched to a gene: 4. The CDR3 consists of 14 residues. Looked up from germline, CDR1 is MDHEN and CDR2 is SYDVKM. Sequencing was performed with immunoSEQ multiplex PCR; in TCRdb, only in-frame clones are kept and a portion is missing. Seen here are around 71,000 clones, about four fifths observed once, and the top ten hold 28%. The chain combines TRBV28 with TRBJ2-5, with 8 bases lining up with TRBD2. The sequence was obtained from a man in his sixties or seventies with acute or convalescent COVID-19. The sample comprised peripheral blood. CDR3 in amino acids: CASSLVGRGETQYF. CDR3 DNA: TGTGCCAGCAGTTTAGTCGGGAGGGGCGAGACCCAGTACTTC.